The 25 T cell receptor beta chains listed next were all sequenced from one sample in a study of blood T cell repertoires in COVID-19. The table came from immunoSEQ multiplex PCR; TCRdb's copy has only in-frame clones and leaves some out. Of some 200,000 clones listed, roughly 84% are singletons. The sequenced material came from peripheral blood. The source of these receptors is a man aged 50 or older with COVID-19, enrolled during active disease.

The chain is built from TRBV4-3 and TRBJ2-7, with a possible D match to TRBD1 (5 bases). V gave up 4 bases and J gave up 7 bases, with 17 bases separating them. CDR3 length: 14 residues. Germline CDR1 is LGHNA and CDR2 is YSLEER. The chain's CDR3 is CASSPHFRAQEQYF. The DNA for the CDR3 is TGCGCCAGCAGCCCCCACTTCAGGGCTCAGGAGCAGTACTTC.

V and J are TRBV7-2 and TRBJ1-1; D not resolved. Germline-derived CDR1 and CDR2 are SGHTA and FQGNSA. Between the trimmed V and J ends, which lost 2 bases and 5 bases, there was a span of 9 bases. The CDR3 has 13 amino acids. CDR3 in DNA: TGTGCCAGCAGCTTACCCAGAGGGACTGAAGCTTTCTTT. Protein sequence: CASSLPRGTEAFF.

This clone has more than one count but fewer than ten. This chain joins TRBV4-2 and TRBJ2-2; 7 bases agree with TRBD1. Trimming cost V 1 base and J 8 bases; bases outside gene matches: 16. Germline V gives CDR1 LGHNA, CDR2 YNFKEQ. This CDR3 has 18 amino acids. The CDR3 spells CASSQVWPDRAGRGELFF. Here the CDR3 DNA reads TGTGCCAGCAGCCAAGTATGGCCTGACAGGGCAGGGAGAGGGGAGCTGTTTTTT.

The chain has TRBV18 and TRBJ2-5; tentatively, D is TRBD1 (7 bases). V dropped 6 bases and J dropped 5 bases, with 22 bases sitting between them. This CDR3 is built from 16 residues. The V gene's germline CDR1 is KGHSH and CDR2 LQKENI. The CDR3 loop reads CASSEGALGPGETQYF. CDR3 nucleotides: TGTGCCAGCTCGGAGGGGGCGCTCGGCCCGGGGGAGACCCAGTACTTC.

The chain has TRBV27 and TRBJ1-1; 8 nucleotides match TRBD1. The CDR3 loop spans 15 amino acids. Germline V gene sequence: CDR1 MNHEY, CDR2 SMNVEV (reference sequence). The V segment lost 3 bases and the J segment 1 base; nucleotides outside the gene matches: 4. The CDR3 DNA reads TGTGCCAGCAGTTTCTCAGGGGGCGGGAACACTGAAGCTTTCTTT. This codes for CASSFSGGGNTEAFF.

The genes are TRBV7-8 and TRBJ2-3; D is possibly TRBD2 (5 bases). The CDR3 spans 14 residues. Germline V gives CDR1 SGHVS, CDR2 FQNEAQ. V was clipped by 2 bases and J by 8 bases, with 14 bases between them. CDR3 region: CASSLRDLRGTQYF. CDR3 in DNA: TGTGCCAGCAGCTTACGGGATTTGCGTGGTACGCAGTATTTT.

This chain joins TRBV6-1 and TRBJ2-7; 7 nucleotides line up with TRBD2. From germline, CDR1 is MNHNS and CDR2 SASEGT. The CDR3 covers 14 residues. The V segment lost 1 base and the J segment 3 bases; nucleotides outside the gene matches: 3. The CDR3 DNA reads as TGTGCCAGCAGTGAAGGCGGGGGAAGCTACGAGCAGTACTTC. It translates to CASSEGGGSYEQYF.

V usage is TRBV7-3 and J usage is TRBJ2-3, with D tentatively TRBD2 (6 bases). Trimming shortened V by 4 bases and J by 0 bases, and 14 bases separated the two germline ends. The CDR3 totals 16 residues. CDR1 and CDR2 (germline): SGHTA, FQGTGA. DNA of the CDR3: TGTGCCAGCAGCTGGGCGGGGTCCTCTAGCACAGATACGCAGTATTTT. Its translation is CASSWAGSSSTDTQYF.

This clone was picked up one time. The V call is TRBV27, the J call TRBJ2-7; TRBD2 matches at 15 bases. Germline CDR1 MNHEY, CDR2 SMNVEV (reference sequence). The CDR3 sequence is 19 residues long. The ends lost 6 bases at V and 3 bases at J; junction bases unmatched: 15. The CDR3 nucleotides are TGTGCCAGCAGCGATCGTCGGCCGGGACTAGCGGGGGGACTCTACGAGCAGTACTTC. Amino acid sequence: CASSDRRPGLAGGLYEQYF.

The rearrangement joins TRBV3-1 (or the pseudogene TRBV3-2) to TRBJ2-5; 7 nucleotides match TRBD2. The germline CDR1 and CDR2 sequences are LGHDT and YNNKEL (reference sequence). The length of the CDR3 is 20 residues. After removal of 3 bases from V and 3 bases from J, the junction contained 22 bases not matched to a gene. The CDR3: CASSHIPKGLGGDPKETQYF. The CDR3 DNA follows: TGTGCCAGCAGCCATATCCCGAAGGGGTTGGGAGGGGACCCAAAAGAGACCCAGTACTTC.

This sequence joins TRBV6-5 and TRBJ2-5; D is possibly TRBD2 (5 bases). Germline V gives CDR1 MNHEY, CDR2 SVGAGI. This CDR3 region has 14 residues. V lost 6 bases to trimming and J lost 4 bases, with 15 bases between them. DNA for the CDR3: TGTGCCAGCAGCCGCGGCGGAGGTCCAGAGACCCAGTACTTC. This translates into CASSRGGGPETQYF.

This chain joins TRBV7-2 and TRBJ2-1, with D perhaps TRBD2 (5 bases). The V end lost 2 bases, the J end lost 1 base, and 12 bases lay between the germline ends. The CDR3 runs to 16 residues. The germline gives CDR1 SGHTA, CDR2 FQGNSA. CDR3 coding DNA: TGTGCCAGCAGCTTAAACGGCGGGTCTTCCTACAATGAGCAGTTCTTC. It specifies CASSLNGGSSYNEQFF.

The chain combines TRBV4-1 with TRBJ2-7; tentatively, D is TRBD1 (6 bases). The CDR3 loop spans 13 amino acids. The V gene lost 2 bases and the J gene lost 4 bases, with 9 bases spanning the gap. The germline gives CDR1 MGHRA, CDR2 YSYEKL. DNA for the CDR3: TGCGCCAGCAGCCAACAGCAGGGGTACGAGCAGTACTTC. It is translated as CASSQQQGYEQYF.

This clone has only one observation. The CDR3 reads CASSVMADRSYNEQFF. In DNA form, the CDR3 reads TGTGCCAGCAGCGTAATGGCGGACAGGTCCTACAATGAGCAGTTCTTC. V is TRBV9 and J is TRBJ2-1, with 7 nucleotides matching TRBD1. CDR3 size: 16 residues. V trimming: 1 base; J trimming: 1 base; junction bases outside the gene matches: 5. Looked up from germline, CDR1 is SGDLS and CDR2 is YYNGEE.

This chain links TRBV27 with TRBJ2-5; 10 positions match TRBD2. Looked up from germline, CDR1 is MNHEY and CDR2 is SMNVEV (reference sequence). V lost 5 bases to trimming and J lost 7 bases; unmatched junction nucleotides: 10. The length of the CDR3 is 15 residues. The CDR3 DNA reads as TGTGCCAGCAGTCCTAGGCTAGCGGGGGAGGCGACCCAGTACTTC. Protein: CASSPRLAGEATQYF.

This clone was counted a single time. The chain carries TRBV5-4 and TRBJ2-5; no clear D gene. The CDR3 is made up of 13 amino acids. Trimming took 0 bases from V and 2 from J, leaving 5 bases between them. Germline loops: CDR1 SGHNT, CDR2 YYREEE (reference sequence). DNA of the CDR3: TGTGCCAGCAGCTTGGCCATGCAAGAGACCCAGTACTTC. Residues: CASSLAMQETQYF.

CDR3 bases: TGCAGTGCTAGTCGAACAGGGGTCGGGTACAATGAGCAGTTCTTC. Its protein is CSASRTGVGYNEQFF. The V and J genes are TRBV20-1 and TRBJ2-1; TRBD1 aligns across 7 bases. The V and J ends lost 3 bases and 4 bases, in that order; junction bases with no gene match: 9. Germline V CDR1 and CDR2: DFQATT, SNEGSKA (reference sequence). This CDR3 comprises 15 residues.

V gene TRBV27 combines with J gene TRBJ2-7; tentative D call: TRBD1 (5 bases). The CDR3 is 12 amino acids. Trimming left V 6 bases short and J 10 bases short, with 16 bases between. The germline CDR1 and CDR2 sequences are MNHEY and SMNVEV (reference sequence). The CDR3 DNA sequence: TGTGCCAGCAGCCACCTCGGAGACAGACAGTACTTC. Translation: CASSHLGDRQYF.

J is TRBJ2-5 and V is TRBV5-4; D gene uncertain. The CDR3 loop spans 14 amino acids. The ends were cut back, 0 bases at V and 1 base at J, with 7 bases in the middle. Germline assignment: CDR1 SGHNT and CDR2 YYREEE (reference sequence). The CDR3 region is CASSLEASQETQYF. The CDR3 region has the DNA TGTGCCAGCAGCTTGGAGGCTAGCCAAGAGACCCAGTACTTC.

This chain connects TRBV7-9 to TRBJ2-3; 13 bases match TRBD2. Trimming took 3 bases from V and 2 from J; bases not matched to a gene: 5. CDR1 and CDR2 from the germline V gene are SEHNR and FQNEAQ (reference sequence). CDR3 size: 17 residues. CDR3 sequence: CASSLSLAGGHTDTQYF. CDR3 DNA: TGTGCCAGCAGCTTGTCACTAGCGGGAGGGCACACAGATACGCAGTATTTT.

In this sample, this clone turned up once. J is TRBJ2-5 and V is TRBV9, with D perhaps matching TRBD1 (5 bases). CDR3 length: 14 residues. The V gene lost 0 bases and the J gene lost 7 bases, with 13 bases spanning the gap. The germline gives CDR1 SGDLS, CDR2 YYNGEE. The CDR3 is CASSVGAAQGTQYF. The CDR3, as DNA: TGTGCCAGCAGCGTAGGAGCTGCTCAGGGGACCCAGTACTTC.

As for this clone: Within the sample, other DNA sequences also encode this same CDR3. The genes are TRBV2 and TRBJ2-7, with D hard to call. The CDR3 covers 13 residues. V was clipped by 5 bases and J by 4 bases, with 12 bases between them. Germline V gives CDR1 SNHLY, CDR2 FYNNEI. The CDR3 loop reads CASSRDLAYEQYF. The CDR3 DNA sequence: TGTGCCAGCAGTAGAGACTTAGCTTACGAGCAGTACTTC.

The chain couples TRBV6-5 to TRBJ1-4; TRBD1 is a possible D gene (5 bases). The V end lost 8 bases, the J end lost 0 bases, and 13 bases lay between the germline ends. Germline CDR1 is MNHEY and CDR2 is SVGAGI. This CDR3 contains 15 residues. CDR3 sequence reads: CASGAGPATNEKLFF. The CDR3 nucleotides read TGTGCCAGCGGGGCTGGACCAGCAACTAATGAAAAACTGTTTTTT.

The J gene is TRBJ2-4, the V gene TRBV7-9; 7 bases are shared with TRBD1. The CDR3 consists of 13 residues. Germline V CDR1 and CDR2: SEHNR, FQNEAQ (reference sequence). V was pared by 7 bases and J by 6 bases, with 6 bases of the junction left unmatched. CDR3 nucleotide sequence: TGTGCCAGCATCGAGACAGGGTTAAACATTCAGTACTTC. As protein: CASIETGLNIQYF.

The V and J genes are TRBV5-1 and TRBJ1-2; tentatively, D is TRBD1 (6 bases). V was pared by 4 bases and J by 4 bases, with 17 bases between. Germline V lookup: CDR1 SGHRS, CDR2 YFSETQ. The length of the CDR3 is 15 residues. The CDR3 DNA follows: TGCGCCAGCAGCGCAGGGGTTGGGGTTACCTATGGCTACACCTTC. This codes for CASSAGVGVTYGYTF.